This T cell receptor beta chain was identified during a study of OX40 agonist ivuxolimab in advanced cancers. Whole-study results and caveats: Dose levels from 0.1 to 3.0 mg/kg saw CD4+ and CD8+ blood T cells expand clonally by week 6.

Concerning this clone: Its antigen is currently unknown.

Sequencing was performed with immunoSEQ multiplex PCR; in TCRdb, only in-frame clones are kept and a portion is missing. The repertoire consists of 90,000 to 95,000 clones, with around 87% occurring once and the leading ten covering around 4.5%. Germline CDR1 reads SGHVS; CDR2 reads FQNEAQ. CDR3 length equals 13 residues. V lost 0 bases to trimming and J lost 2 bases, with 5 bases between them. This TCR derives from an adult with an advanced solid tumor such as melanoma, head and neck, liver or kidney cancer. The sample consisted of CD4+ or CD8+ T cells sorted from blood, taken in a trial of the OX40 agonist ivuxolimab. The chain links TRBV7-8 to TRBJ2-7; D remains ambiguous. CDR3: CASSLAAAYEQYF. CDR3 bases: TGTGCCAGCAGCTTAGCGGCGGCCTACGAGCAGTACTTC.